A single sample is the source of the 22 T cell receptor beta chains below, sequenced in a study of T cells expressing NK-cell markers. TCRdb reprocessed the 5' RACE reads and reports one entry per CDR3 protein, with no DNA. The sample totals about 430,000 distinct CDR3 sequences. The sample consisted of blood T cells: a sorted CD56 or NKG2C T cell subset, CD4+ or CD8+ T cells, or bulk PBMC T cells (not recorded which). The receptors were gathered from a woman aged 45-60 years in good health.

The chain uses TRBV12-3 or TRBV12-4 and TRBJ2-2. The CDR3 contains 15 residues. This CDR3 reads CASSPSGSGNGELFF.

The chain has TRBV10-3 and TRBJ2-2; TCRdb's D gene call, TRBD1, goes unchecked for lack of DNA. Germline CDR1 and CDR2: ENHRY and SYGVKD. CDR3 size: 16 residues. The chain's CDR3 is CAISPRQGQTGGELFF.

This sequence joins TRBV7-6 and TRBJ2-1; TCRdb's D call of TRBD2 is untestable without DNA. Germline V gene lookup returns CDR1 SGHVS and CDR2 FNYEAQ. This CDR3 region has 14 residues. CDR3 residues: CASSLALGSGEQFF.

The chain links TRBV30 to TRBJ2-5. The germline CDR1 and CDR2 sequences are GTSNPN and SVGIG (reference sequence). The CDR3 covers 14 residues. CDR3 protein: CAWSVMAIGETQYF. The whole variable domain, filled in from reference TRBV30 and TRBJ2-5, reads SQTIHQWPATLVQPVGSPLSLECTVEGTSNPNLYWYRQAAGRGLQLLFYSVGIGQISSEVPQNLSASRPQDRQFILSSKKLLLSDSGFYLCAWSVMAIGETQYFGPGTRLLVL.

The chain uses TRBV12-5 and TRBJ2-1; TCRdb calls TRBD1, which cannot be checked without DNA. CDR3 length: 15 residues. Germline V gives CDR1 LGHNT, CDR2 FRNRAP. CDR3 protein: CASALTPPGRDEQFF. Full variable domain (rest looked up from reference TRBV12-5 and TRBJ2-1): DARVTQTPRHKVTEMGQEVTMRCQPILGHNTVFWYRQTMMQGLELLAYFRNRAPLDDSGMPKDRFSAEMPDATLATLKIQPSEPRDSAVYFCASALTPPGRDEQFFGPGTRLTVL.

The chain recombines TRBV7-2 with TRBJ1-2; TCRdb indicates TRBD1, and absent DNA this call remains unverified. CDR3 length equals 16 residues. From germline, CDR1 is SGHTA and CDR2 FQGNSA. The CDR3 spells CASSLGSGTGSYGYTF.

The chain couples TRBV25-1 to TRBJ2-2. The CDR3 totals 11 residues. Per germline, CDR1 MGHDK and CDR2 SYGVNS. CDR3 in amino acids: CASSRTEALFF.

V is TRBV11-2 and J is TRBJ2-7. This CDR3 contains 15 residues. Germline V gene sequence: CDR1 SGHAT, CDR2 FQNNGV. The CDR3 sequence is CASSLGGWDSYEQYF.

V usage is TRBV27 and J usage is TRBJ2-3; TCRdb proposes TRBD2, but this gene call is untestable without DNA. Germline CDR1 reads MNHEY; CDR2 reads SMNVEV (reference sequence). The CDR3 has 13 amino acids. This CDR3 is CASRGSGIGTQYF.

V is TRBV6-5 and J is TRBJ1-6. The germline V gene has CDR1 MNHEY and CDR2 SVGAGI. The CDR3 contains 15 residues. The chain's CDR3 is CASSYDNHPNSPLHF.

CDR3 region: CASSLGLAFENEQFF. The chain employs TRBV7-6 and TRBJ2-1; as DNA is missing, the TRBD2 call by TCRdb cannot be tested. The V gene's germline CDR1 is SGHVS and CDR2 FNYEAQ. The CDR3 contains 15 residues.

This rearrangement joins TRBV4-1 to TRBJ2-5; the D call from TCRdb, TRBD1, cannot be confirmed without DNA. Germline CDR1 and CDR2: MGHRA and YSYEKL. The CDR3 totals 14 residues. The CDR3 here is CASSSRDRGETQYF.

This chain connects TRBV29-1 to TRBJ2-1; TCRdb's assignment of TRBD2 cannot be checked, as there is no DNA. Per the germline V gene, CDR1 is SQVTM and CDR2 is ANQGSEA. This CDR3 is built from 17 residues. The CDR3 here is CSIPGLGGRGSYNEQFF.

J is TRBJ2-2 and V is TRBV12-3 or TRBV12-4; absent DNA, TCRdb's TRBD1 call cannot be checked. This CDR3 region has 17 residues. The CDR3 is CASSLGGTGHNTGELFF.

This chain joins TRBV5-1 and TRBJ2-2; TCRdb's D gene call, TRBD1, goes unchecked for lack of DNA. Germline-derived CDR1 and CDR2 are SGHRS and YFSETQ. The length of the CDR3 is 14 residues. The CDR3 loop reads CASRGEPNTGELFF.

The V gene is TRBV24-1, the J gene TRBJ2-7. CDR1 KGHDR and CDR2 SFDVKD come from the germline V gene. The CDR3 is made up of 13 amino acids. The CDR3 loop reads CATSAGSSYEQYF.

The chain links TRBV3-1 to TRBJ2-4. Germline V lookup: CDR1 LGHDT, CDR2 YNNKEL (reference sequence). This CDR3 comprises 13 residues. CDR3 region: CASSQPGENIQYF.

The chain joins TRBV20-1 to TRBJ2-1; TCRdb's D call of TRBD2 is untestable without DNA. CDR3 length equals 18 residues. Germline CDR1 is DFQATT and CDR2 is SNEGSKA (reference sequence). Here the CDR3 reads CSARPLAGAGSSYNEQFF.

This chain links TRBV6-5 with TRBJ2-7; no DNA is available, so the TRBD2 call from TCRdb remains unchecked. From germline, CDR1 is MNHEY and CDR2 SVGAGI. The CDR3 runs to 13 residues. CDR3 in amino acids: CASSTRGTYEQYF.

V is TRBV6-1 and J is TRBJ1-1; TCRdb names TRBD1, which stays unverified in the absence of DNA. The CDR3 consists of 16 residues. Germline V gene sequence: CDR1 MNHNS, CDR2 SASEGT. CDR3 protein: CASSYSRTGLNTEAFF.

The chain has TRBV18 and TRBJ2-1; TCRdb picks TRBD2, but there is no DNA to check that call. Germline V gene lookup returns CDR1 KGHSH and CDR2 LQKENI. The CDR3 length is 17 residues. CDR3 loop: CASSPVRLAGVRNEQFF. The complete variable domain, with remaining parts taken from reference TRBV18 and TRBJ2-1, reads NAGVMQNPRHLVRRRGQEARLRCSPMKGHSHVYWYRQLPEEGLKFMVYLQKENIIDESGMPKERFSAEFPKEGPSILRIQQVVRGDSAAYFCASSPVRLAGVRNEQFFGPGTRLTVL.

This CDR3 is CASSPAGAPNTGELFF. The gene calls are TRBV5-1 and TRBJ2-2; the D gene TCRdb calls, TRBD1, cannot be checked with no DNA. The CDR3 totals 16 residues. CDR1 and CDR2 from the germline V gene are SGHRS and YFSETQ. The full variable domain, in which reference TRBV5-1 and TRBJ2-2 provide the parts outside the CDR3, is KAGVTQTPRYLIKTRGQQVTLSCSPISGHRSVSWYQQTPGQGLQFLFEYFSETQRNKGNFPGRFSGRQFSNSRSEMNVSTLELGDSALYLCASSPAGAPNTGELFFGEGSRLTVL.